This T cell receptor (beta chain) comes out of a study of T-cell memory formation after mild COVID-19. This clonotype was seen ten or more times. TCRdb itself ran the 5' RACE reads through MiXCR, one entry per CDR3 protein. The sample comprises 200,000 to 250,000 distinct CDR3 sequences, roughly 27% of which are singletons, and approximately 10% rests with the top ten. Trimming pared 0 bases from V and 5 bases from J, leaving 11 bases between. Germline loops: CDR1 DFQATT, CDR2 SNEGSKA (reference sequence). CDR3 length: 14 residues. This TCR was recovered from an adult woman who had mild COVID-19 (a few samples of this study predate the infection). Cell type and time point are not known. The rearrangement links TRBV20-1 to TRBJ1-5; no clear D. What was sequenced was PBMCs or a T cell subset sorted from them (not recorded which). CDR3 loop: CSARDPREDQPQHF. CDR3 in DNA: TGCAGTGCTAGAGATCCGAGGGAGGATCAGCCCCAGCATTTT.